This T cell receptor beta chain stems from a study of radiation and T cells in renal cell carcinoma. Study-level findings and limits: In blood, top tumor clones expanded by 2 weeks, shrinking by 4. Without pretreatment biopsies, baseline tumor clonotype presence was undetermined.

Noted time point: blood 4 weeks post-SBRT, at nephrectomy. Treatment: 15 Gy SBRT to primary tumor, nephrectomy 4 weeks later. Nephrectomy followed 15 Gy stereotactic body radiation by 4 weeks. After SBRT, blood was collected at 2 and 4 weeks, plus baseline. V lost 6 bases, J lost 7 bases, and 5 bases stayed unmatched. CDR3 length: 14 amino acids. CDR1 MDHEN and CDR2 SYDVKM come from the germline V gene. The table came from immunoSEQ multiplex PCR; TCRdb's copy has only in-frame clones and leaves some out. The sample contains more than 60,000 clones, roughly 83% of which appear only once. Concerning this clone itself: Its antigen is unknown.

The sample consisted of blood, taken from a patient whose treatment included radiotherapy and nephrectomy. The TCR originated in a woman aged 60-70 years with renal cell carcinoma. The chain links TRBV28 to TRBJ2-1, with 11 nucleotides matching TRBD2. In nucleotides, the CDR3 is TGTGCCAGCAGGCCGGGACTAGCGGTTAATGAGCAGTTCTTC. Translating gives CASRPGLAVNEQFF.